The next 13 T cell receptor beta chains were all read from a single sample in a study of post-analysis software for immune sequencing data. Study results and caveats: Compared with controls, patients had more of five TRBV segments, including TRBV5-6, TRBV5-1 and TRBV20-1.

Sequencing libraries made from TCR beta cDNA carried unique molecular identifiers. TCRdb recomputed calls from the PCR reads with MiXCR, one row per CDR3 protein. The sample has 500,000 to 600,000 distinct CDR3 sequences; 44% are singletons. For these TCRs, the target antigens are not known. The sample taken for sequencing was blood. Receptors were obtained from a girl between 10 and 17 years old with multiple sclerosis.

This clonotype was found a few times. V and J are TRBV5-1 and TRBJ2-5, with 8 positions matching TRBD1. The junction had 7 bases not matched to a gene; V was cut back by 4 bases and J by 2 bases. CDR1 SGHRS and CDR2 YFSETQ come from the germline V gene. This CDR3 is 15 amino acids long. The CDR3 region is CASSGTDRAQETQYF. The CDR3 DNA sequence: TGCGCCAGCAGCGGAACGGACAGGGCGCAAGAGACCCAGTACTTC. The full variable domain, its missing parts supplied by reference TRBV5-1 and TRBJ2-5, is KAGVTQTPRYLIKTRGQQVTLSCSPISGHRSVSWYQQTPGQGLQFLFEYFSETQRNKGNFPGRFSGRQFSNSRSEMNVSTLELGDSALYLCASSGTDRAQETQYFGPGTRLLVL.

J is TRBJ2-1 and V is TRBV5-1; TRBD2 agrees at 9 bases. Germline assignment: CDR1 SGHRS and CDR2 YFSETQ. The CDR3 length is 16 residues. J was trimmed by 6 bases and V by 0 bases; bases with no gene match: 7. CDR3 sequence (DNA): TGCGCCAGCAGCTTGGTCCGGGGCGGGGGGGCCAATGAGCAGTTCTTC. Translation gives CASSLVRGGGANEQFF.

This clonotype occurred a few times. The genes are TRBV20-1 and TRBJ1-5, with TRBD1 identical over 7 bases. V trimming: 3 bases; J trimming: 0 bases; junction bases outside the gene matches: 11. The CDR3 covers 17 residues. Germline CDR1 reads DFQATT; CDR2 reads SNEGSKA (reference sequence). CDR3 coding DNA: TGCAGTGCTAGTACTACCGGACAGGTTAATAGCAATCAGCCCCAGCATTTT. Encoded protein: CSASTTGQVNSNQPQHF.

The table lists this clonotype with a few counts. This chain links TRBV29-1 with TRBJ2-5; D is possibly TRBD2 (6 bases). Trimming cost V 5 bases and J 2 bases, with 12 bases left between them. This CDR3 region has 13 residues. Germline V lookup: CDR1 SQVTM, CDR2 ANQGSEA. For the CDR3, the DNA is TGCAGCGTTCGGGGGAGTCTACAAGAGACCCAGTACTTC. This translates into CSVRGSLQETQYF.

This sequence joins TRBV4-1 and TRBJ2-7; tentative D call: TRBD1 (6 bases). Trimming took off 2 bases at V and 0 bases at J, with 14 bases between the two ends. The CDR3 spans 16 residues. Germline loops: CDR1 MGHRA, CDR2 YSYEKL. The DNA of the CDR3 is TGCGCCAGCAGCCAACTACAGGGCGGAGGCTCCTACGAGCAGTACTTC. It yields the protein CASSQLQGGGSYEQYF.

This rearrangement joins TRBV6-4 to TRBJ2-5, with 8 bases lining up with TRBD2. TRBJ2-1 explains the end of the DNA better; the J call may be wrong. This CDR3 comprises 15 residues. Per the germline V gene, CDR1 is MRHNA and CDR2 is SNTAGT. CDR3 sequence reads: CASSETNGGEETQFF. The CDR3, as DNA: TGTGCCAGCAGTGAGACTAACGGGGGGGAAGAGACCCAGTTCTTC.

This clonotype was counted only a few times. This chain links TRBV5-1 with TRBJ1-1, with no clear D. In germline, CDR1 is SGHRS, CDR2 YFSETQ. V lost 3 bases, J lost 7 bases, and 10 bases lay in between. The CDR3 is made up of 12 amino acids. The CDR3 region is CASSYGRGEAFF. DNA for the CDR3: TGCGCCAGCAGCTACGGACGGGGTGAAGCTTTCTTT.

This clonotype was counted a few times. CDR3 in amino acids: CSVEAGGYTF. CDR3 DNA sequence: TGCAGCGTTGAAGCAGGTGGCTACACCTTC. V usage is TRBV29-1 and J usage is TRBJ1-2; unclear D gene. The CDR3 totals 10 residues. V gave up 1 base and J gave up 7 bases, with 4 bases separating them. Germline V lookup: CDR1 SQVTM, CDR2 ANQGSEA.

In this sample, this clonotype turned up a few times. The chain is built from TRBV12-3 or TRBV12-4 and TRBJ2-5; unclear D gene. The CDR3 consists of 12 residues. Between the trimmed V and J ends, which lost 5 bases and 3 bases, there was a span of 7 bases. The CDR3: CASSGVEETQYF. The CDR3 DNA is TGTGCCAGCAGTGGGGTGGAAGAGACCCAGTACTTC.

The genes are TRBV29-1 and TRBJ2-7; no clear D gene. The V gene lost 5 bases and the J gene lost 0 bases, with 8 bases spanning the gap. This CDR3 region has 12 residues. The V gene's germline CDR1 is SQVTM and CDR2 ANQGSEA. The CDR3 DNA is TGCAGCGTTCGTCGGAGCTCCTACGAGCAGTACTTC. Its translation: CSVRRSSYEQYF.

J is TRBJ1-2 and V is TRBV3-1; 11 bases align to TRBD1. Germline CDR1 is LGHDT and CDR2 is YNNKEL (reference sequence). This CDR3 region has 16 residues. After removal of 3 bases from V and 3 bases from J, the junction contained 6 bases not matched to a gene. CDR3 amino acids: CASSHSRTGGDYGYTF. Here the CDR3 DNA reads TGTGCCAGCAGCCACTCCCGGACAGGGGGCGACTATGGCTACACCTTC.

This clonotype appeared once. The chain has TRBV2 and TRBJ2-7; D is possibly TRBD1 (6 bases). The length of the CDR3 is 12 residues. The V end lost 1 base, the J end lost 6 bases, and 7 bases lay between the germline ends. CDR1 SNHLY and CDR2 FYNNEI come from the germline V gene. DNA of the CDR3: TGTGCCAGCAGTGAAGTAGGGGGCGAGCAGTACTTC. Translated: CASSEVGGEQYF.

V and J are TRBV9 and TRBJ2-7; maybe TRBD2 (6 bases). The V and J ends lost 0 bases and 7 bases respectively, with 17 bases between them. The CDR3 consists of 15 residues. Germline CDR1 SGDLS, CDR2 YYNGEE. This chain's CDR3 is CASSVGGAGYNEQYF. Here the CDR3 DNA reads TGTGCCAGCAGCGTAGGAGGCGCGGGGTACAATGAGCAGTACTTC.